A selection of T cell receptor beta chains follows, all from one sample in a study of blood T cell repertoires in COVID-19. TCRdb's table, derived via immunoSEQ multiplex PCR, lists solely in-frame clones and lacks some. The sample shows approximately 280,000 clones, roughly nine tenths of them seen only once. The material sequenced was PBMCs or T cells enriched from blood (not recorded which). All receptors come from a woman aged 55-70 years who had recovered from COVID-19. Each CDR3 is given with its conserved first and last residue. Each record gives: D gene, clone size, V gene, J gene, CDR3 length, CDR3 DNA, CDR3 protein. D genes are given only for firm matches. Clone size is not always given. Where it is, it says once, few, many or a class for expanded clones.

d_gene: TRBD2; abundance: NA; v_gene: TRBV9; j_gene: TRBJ2-1; len: 15; CDR3nt: TGTGCCAGCAGCCCTCTAGCGGGGGGGCTGAATGAGCAGTTCTTC; CDR3aa: CASSPLAGGLNEQFF
d_gene: TRBD1; abundance: NA; v_gene: TRBV7-9; j_gene: TRBJ1-3; len: 13; CDR3nt: TGTGCCAGCAGCCCGGGACAGGCGAACACCATATATTTT; CDR3aa: CASSPGQANTIYF
d_gene: NA; abundance: once; v_gene: TRBV5-1; j_gene: TRBJ2-2; len: 14; CDR3nt: TGCGCCAGTTCAACCGGGACAACATCCGGGGAGCTGTTTTTT; CDR3aa: CASSTGTTSGELFF
d_gene: NA; abundance: NA; v_gene: TRBV5-8; j_gene: TRBJ2-3; len: 13; CDR3nt: TGTGCCAGCCCGATAAGGGGGACAGATACGCAGTATTTT; CDR3aa: CASPIRGTDTQYF
d_gene: NA; abundance: NA; v_gene: TRBV2; j_gene: TRBJ2-1; len: 15; CDR3nt: TGTGCCAGCAGTGAAGGATCGAGCTCCTACAATGAGCAGTTCTTC; CDR3aa: CASSEGSSSYNEQFF
d_gene: TRBD1; abundance: NA; v_gene: TRBV12-3/TRBV12-4; j_gene: TRBJ1-1; len: 13; CDR3nt: TGTGCCAGTAAGGGACAGCTGAACACTGAAGCTTTCTTT; CDR3aa: CASKGQLNTEAFF
d_gene: TRBD2; abundance: NA; v_gene: TRBV7-6; j_gene: TRBJ2-1; len: 16; CDR3nt: TGTGCCAGCAGCTCCTCAGAAGGCGGGAGGATGGGTGAGCAGTTCTTC; CDR3aa: CASSSSEGGRMGEQFF
d_gene: TRBD1; abundance: NA; v_gene: TRBV2; j_gene: TRBJ1-6; len: 14; CDR3nt: TGTGCCAGCTCGGAGGGGGCGCGAAATTCACCCCTCCACTTT; CDR3aa: CASSEGARNSPLHF
d_gene: TRBD1; abundance: NA; v_gene: TRBV7-3; j_gene: TRBJ1-2; len: 13; CDR3nt: TGTGCCAGCAGCCCGGAGACAGGGGGCGGCTACACCTTC; CDR3aa: CASSPETGGGYTF
d_gene: NA; abundance: NA; v_gene: TRBV4-1; j_gene: TRBJ1-1; len: 12; CDR3nt: TGCGCCAGCGGCAGCGGGGGCACTGAAGCTTTCTTT; CDR3aa: CASGSGGTEAFF
d_gene: TRBD2; abundance: once; v_gene: TRBV13; j_gene: TRBJ2-1; len: 15; CDR3nt: TGTGCCAGCAGCTTAGATACATTGACACTAGCGGGGGCGTTCTTC; CDR3aa: CASSLDTLTLAGAFF
d_gene: NA; abundance: NA; v_gene: TRBV3-1/TRBV3-2; j_gene: TRBJ2-7; len: 12; CDR3nt: TGTGCCAGCAGCCCAGGCGGGTACGAGCAGTACTTC; CDR3aa: CASSPGGYEQYF
d_gene: NA; abundance: NA; v_gene: TRBV6-5; j_gene: TRBJ2-1; len: 14; CDR3nt: TGTGCCACCAAGCGGTACCGCTCCTACAATGAGCAGTTCTTC; CDR3aa: CATKRYRSYNEQFF
d_gene: NA; abundance: NA; v_gene: TRBV6-5; j_gene: TRBJ1-1; len: 14; CDR3nt: TGTGCCAGCAGTTCCCCGAGGGTTGAGCCTGAAGCTTTCTTT; CDR3aa: CASSSPRVEPEAFF
d_gene: TRBD2; abundance: NA; v_gene: TRBV25-1; j_gene: TRBJ2-1; len: 16; CDR3nt: TGTGCCAGCAGTGAACTTAGCGGGGGGGCCTGGGATGAGCAGTTCTTC; CDR3aa: CASSELSGGAWDEQFF
d_gene: NA; abundance: many; v_gene: TRBV5-5; j_gene: TRBJ1-3; len: 13; CDR3nt: TGTGCCAGCAGCTTGGATTTGGGCCGAACCATATATTTT; CDR3aa: CASSLDLGRTIYF
d_gene: NA; abundance: NA; v_gene: TRBV28; j_gene: TRBJ1-4; len: 14; CDR3nt: TGTGCCAGCAGTTTCGGCCAGCGTAATGAAAAACTGTTTTTT; CDR3aa: CASSFGQRNEKLFF
d_gene: TRBD1; abundance: NA; v_gene: TRBV7-9; j_gene: TRBJ2-5; len: 13; CDR3nt: TGTGCCAGCAGCTGGGGACAGAAAGAGACCCAGTACTTC; CDR3aa: CASSWGQKETQYF
d_gene: NA; abundance: few; v_gene: TRBV7-8; j_gene: TRBJ1-4; len: 16; CDR3nt: TGTGCCAGCAGCCCGTCAAGGTACAGGGCTTTCGAAAAACTGTTTTTT; CDR3aa: CASSPSRYRAFEKLFF
d_gene: TRBD2; abundance: NA; v_gene: TRBV6-2/TRBV6-3; j_gene: TRBJ2-1; len: 15; CDR3nt: TGTGCCAGCAGTTACCCGGCTAGCGGGAGGGATGAGCAGTTCTTC; CDR3aa: CASSYPASGRDEQFF
d_gene: NA; abundance: NA; v_gene: TRBV10-1; j_gene: TRBJ2-2; len: 13; CDR3nt: TGCGCCAGCAGCCGGGGTCCTCCCGGGGAGCTGTTTTTT; CDR3aa: CASSRGPPGELFF
d_gene: NA; abundance: NA; v_gene: TRBV5-1; j_gene: TRBJ1-1; len: 18; CDR3nt: TGCGCCAGCAGCCTGACGCTCATCGCGACAGGCCTGAACACTGAAGCTTTCTTT; CDR3aa: CASSLTLIATGLNTEAFF
d_gene: NA; abundance: NA; v_gene: TRBV10-3; j_gene: TRBJ1-1; len: 11; CDR3nt: TGTGCCGCACAAGGAGGGGTAGAAGCTTTCTTT; CDR3aa: CAAQGGVEAFF
d_gene: NA; abundance: NA; v_gene: TRBV19; j_gene: TRBJ2-7; len: 15; CDR3nt: TGTGCCAGTAGTATAGCCCCCGGGACTTTTTACGAGCAGTACTTC; CDR3aa: CASSIAPGTFYEQYF
d_gene: NA; abundance: few; v_gene: TRBV3-1/TRBV3-2; j_gene: TRBJ1-4; len: 14; CDR3nt: TGTGCCAGCAGACCGACAGCAACTAATGAAAAACTGTTTTTT; CDR3aa: CASRPTATNEKLFF
d_gene: TRBD1; abundance: NA; v_gene: TRBV19; j_gene: TRBJ1-3; len: 15; CDR3nt: TGTGCCACTCATCGGGACAGGAGCTCTGGAAACACCATATATTTT; CDR3aa: CATHRDRSSGNTIYF
d_gene: NA; abundance: NA; v_gene: TRBV6-5; j_gene: TRBJ1-1; len: 16; CDR3nt: TGTGCCAGCAGTTACTCGAGGGGGGGCGAGGACACTGAAGCTTTCTTT; CDR3aa: CASSYSRGGEDTEAFF
d_gene: NA; abundance: once; v_gene: TRBV18; j_gene: TRBJ1-6; len: 15; CDR3nt: TGTGCCAGCTCTGACGGAGGGAGCGCGGTCTCACCCCTCCACTTT; CDR3aa: CASSDGGSAVSPLHF
d_gene: TRBD1; abundance: NA; v_gene: TRBV27; j_gene: TRBJ1-4; len: 14; CDR3nt: TGTGCCAGCAGCAACAGGGGTGGTAATGAAAAACTGTTTTTT; CDR3aa: CASSNRGGNEKLFF
d_gene: TRBD1; abundance: NA; v_gene: TRBV27; j_gene: TRBJ1-5; len: 15; CDR3nt: TGTGCCAGCAATCCCGCGGGGACAGGTGATCAGCCCCAGCATTTT; CDR3aa: CASNPAGTGDQPQHF
d_gene: TRBD1; abundance: NA; v_gene: TRBV5-6; j_gene: TRBJ1-4; len: 15; CDR3nt: TGTGCCAGCAGCCACAACAGGGGACGGAATGAAAAACTGTTTTTT; CDR3aa: CASSHNRGRNEKLFF
d_gene: TRBD1; abundance: NA; v_gene: TRBV5-1; j_gene: TRBJ1-1; len: 16; CDR3nt: TGCGCCAGCAGGGCAGGGGGCGCCGAATTTCACACTGAAGCTTTCTTT; CDR3aa: CASRAGGAEFHTEAFF
d_gene: TRBD1; abundance: NA; v_gene: TRBV29-1; j_gene: TRBJ2-2; len: 14; CDR3nt: TGCAGCGTGTTCCGGGACAGGGGAACCGGGGAGCTGTTTTTT; CDR3aa: CSVFRDRGTGELFF
d_gene: NA; abundance: NA; v_gene: TRBV15; j_gene: TRBJ2-1; len: 16; CDR3nt: TGTGCCACCAGCAGCTCTACAGGGCCTGCCCACAATGAGCAGTTCTTC; CDR3aa: CATSSSTGPAHNEQFF
d_gene: NA; abundance: NA; v_gene: TRBV27; j_gene: TRBJ2-4; len: 17; CDR3nt: TGTGCCAGCAGTCCCTCCCCCGACAGCCTAGCCAAAAACATTCAGTACTTC; CDR3aa: CASSPSPDSLAKNIQYF
d_gene: NA; abundance: NA; v_gene: TRBV7-3; j_gene: TRBJ1-2; len: 13; CDR3nt: TGTGCCAGCAGCCGGGAATATGGCGATGGCTACACCTTC; CDR3aa: CASSREYGDGYTF
d_gene: TRBD2; abundance: NA; v_gene: TRBV7-6; j_gene: TRBJ2-1; len: 16; CDR3nt: TGTGCCAGCAGCTTAGCGGATGCGGGAGGGTACAATGAGCAGTTCTTC; CDR3aa: CASSLADAGGYNEQFF
d_gene: TRBD1; abundance: NA; v_gene: TRBV2; j_gene: TRBJ1-2; len: 16; CDR3nt: TGTGCCAGCCTTCTGAGCCCTGGACAGGGGAGCTATGGCTACACCTTC; CDR3aa: CASLLSPGQGSYGYTF
d_gene: NA; abundance: NA; v_gene: TRBV5-1; j_gene: TRBJ1-2; len: 14; CDR3nt: TGCGCCAGCAGCTTGGCCGCAGGGGACTATGGCTACACCTTC; CDR3aa: CASSLAAGDYGYTF
d_gene: NA; abundance: NA; v_gene: TRBV6-5; j_gene: TRBJ2-5; len: 14; CDR3nt: TGTGCCAGCAGTTACTCGTACCGCGGCGAGACCCAGTACTTC; CDR3aa: CASSYSYRGETQYF
d_gene: NA; abundance: NA; v_gene: TRBV24-1; j_gene: TRBJ1-1; len: 14; CDR3nt: TGTGCCACCAGTGACACCGGGAGGCTGGCTGAAGCTTTCTTT; CDR3aa: CATSDTGRLAEAFF
d_gene: TRBD1; abundance: NA; v_gene: TRBV3-1/TRBV3-2; j_gene: TRBJ1-1; len: 13; CDR3nt: TGTGCCAGCACCTGGACAGGATACACTGAAGCTTTCTTT; CDR3aa: CASTWTGYTEAFF
d_gene: NA; abundance: once; v_gene: TRBV28; j_gene: TRBJ2-2; len: 13; CDR3nt: TGTGCCAGTGACTACGCGAACACCGGGGAGCTGTTTTTT; CDR3aa: CASDYANTGELFF
d_gene: NA; abundance: NA; v_gene: TRBV7-3; j_gene: TRBJ1-2; len: 15; CDR3nt: TGTGCCAGCAGCTTAGGACTCACGGACGTCTATGGCTACACCTTC; CDR3aa: CASSLGLTDVYGYTF
d_gene: TRBD1; abundance: NA; v_gene: TRBV15; j_gene: TRBJ1-1; len: 15; CDR3nt: TGTGCCATCCAGACAGGGGGAAGCATGAACACTGAAGCTTTCTTT; CDR3aa: CAIQTGGSMNTEAFF
d_gene: TRBD2; abundance: NA; v_gene: TRBV10-1; j_gene: TRBJ2-1; len: 14; CDR3nt: TGCGCCAGCAGTGACGGCGGGAGGGGAGATGAGCAGTTCTTC; CDR3aa: CASSDGGRGDEQFF
d_gene: NA; abundance: NA; v_gene: TRBV12-5; j_gene: TRBJ2-5; len: 13; CDR3nt: TGTGCTAGTGGTTTGAAGCGCGGGGAGACCCAGTACTTC; CDR3aa: CASGLKRGETQYF
d_gene: TRBD1; abundance: NA; v_gene: TRBV29-1; j_gene: TRBJ2-5; len: 14; CDR3nt: TGCAGCGTTGATCGGGGACAGGGGATGGAGACCCAGTACTTC; CDR3aa: CSVDRGQGMETQYF
d_gene: NA; abundance: NA; v_gene: TRBV28; j_gene: TRBJ2-5; len: 16; CDR3nt: TGTGCCAGCAGTCCCAGCCGGGCAGGGACTCAATGGGCCCAGTACTTC; CDR3aa: CASSPSRAGTQWAQYF
d_gene: NA; abundance: once; v_gene: TRBV27; j_gene: TRBJ1-5; len: 14; CDR3nt: TGTGCCAGCAGTTCACGGGGGGCCCATCAGCCCCAGCATTTT; CDR3aa: CASSSRGAHQPQHF
d_gene: TRBD1; abundance: NA; v_gene: TRBV18; j_gene: TRBJ2-5; len: 16; CDR3nt: TGTGCCAGCTCACCAACTCGTACAGGGGGGATGGAGACCCAGTACTTC; CDR3aa: CASSPTRTGGMETQYF
d_gene: TRBD2; abundance: NA; v_gene: TRBV24-1; j_gene: TRBJ2-1; len: 13; CDR3nt: TGTGCCACCAGTATAGCGGGGGGGCCAGGGCAGTTCTTC; CDR3aa: CATSIAGGPGQFF
d_gene: NA; abundance: NA; v_gene: TRBV5-4; j_gene: TRBJ1-6; len: 15; CDR3nt: TGTGCCAGCAAGCTAGGTACGGCCACAATTTCACCCCTCCACTTT; CDR3aa: CASKLGTATISPLHF
d_gene: NA; abundance: NA; v_gene: TRBV5-1; j_gene: TRBJ2-4; len: 14; CDR3nt: TGCGCCAGCAGCTTGGGCGCTACCGAAAACATTCAGTACTTC; CDR3aa: CASSLGATENIQYF
d_gene: TRBD2; abundance: once; v_gene: TRBV5-4; j_gene: TRBJ2-7; len: 15; CDR3nt: TGTGCCAGCAGCTTGAGCACTAGCGGCCTCTACGAGCAGTACTTC; CDR3aa: CASSLSTSGLYEQYF
d_gene: NA; abundance: NA; v_gene: TRBV6-5; j_gene: TRBJ1-3; len: 16; CDR3nt: TGTGCCAGCAGTTACTCCCACCCGAGCTCTGGAAACACCATATATTTT; CDR3aa: CASSYSHPSSGNTIYF
d_gene: TRBD2; abundance: NA; v_gene: TRBV7-3; j_gene: TRBJ2-1; len: 15; CDR3nt: TGTGCCAGCAGCTTAGTAGCGGGGGAACACAATGAGCAGTTCTTC; CDR3aa: CASSLVAGEHNEQFF
d_gene: NA; abundance: NA; v_gene: TRBV2; j_gene: TRBJ1-4; len: 15; CDR3nt: TGTGCCAGCAGTGAAGAGCAGGGGTTAGCTGAAAAACTGTTTTTT; CDR3aa: CASSEEQGLAEKLFF
d_gene: NA; abundance: NA; v_gene: TRBV27; j_gene: TRBJ2-5; len: 13; CDR3nt: TGTGCCAGCAGTTTTAAGGGAGGAGAGACCCAGTACTTC; CDR3aa: CASSFKGGETQYF
d_gene: NA; abundance: NA; v_gene: TRBV21-1; j_gene: TRBJ1-1; len: 11; CDR3nt: TGTGCCAGCAGCAAACTGTGTGAAGCTTTCTTT; CDR3aa: CASSKLCEAFF